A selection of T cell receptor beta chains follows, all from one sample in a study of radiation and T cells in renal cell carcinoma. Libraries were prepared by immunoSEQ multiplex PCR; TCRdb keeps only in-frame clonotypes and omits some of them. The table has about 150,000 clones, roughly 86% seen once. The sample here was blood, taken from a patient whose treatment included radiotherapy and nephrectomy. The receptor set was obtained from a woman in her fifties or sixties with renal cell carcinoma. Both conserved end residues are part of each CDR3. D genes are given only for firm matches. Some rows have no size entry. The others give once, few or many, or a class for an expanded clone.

cdr3_aa: CASSLAGQASGFGYTF
cdr3_nt: TGTGCCAGCAGCTTAGCGGGACAGGCGAGCGGTTTTGGCTACACCTTC
d_call: TRBD1
v_call: TRBV7-9
j_call: TRBJ1-2
cdr3_length: 16
clone_size: many

cdr3_aa: CATSTNYGYTF
cdr3_nt: TGTGCAACTTCAACTAACTATGGCTACACCTTC
d_call: NA
v_call: TRBV6-5
j_call: TRBJ1-2
cdr3_length: 11
clone_size: NA

cdr3_aa: CASSQTFLQPQHF
cdr3_nt: TGCGCCAGCAGCCAAACGTTCCTTCAGCCCCAGCATTTT
d_call: NA
v_call: TRBV4-3
j_call: TRBJ1-5
cdr3_length: 13
clone_size: NA

cdr3_aa: CASSEAPTGYTEAFF
cdr3_nt: TGTGCCAGCAGTGAAGCCCCGACCGGGTACACTGAAGCTTTCTTT
d_call: NA
v_call: TRBV6-1
j_call: TRBJ1-1
cdr3_length: 15
clone_size: once

cdr3_aa: CASSRQGRAGNTIYF
cdr3_nt: TGTGCCAGCAGCCGACAGGGGAGAGCTGGAAACACCATATATTTT
d_call: TRBD1
v_call: TRBV6-5
j_call: TRBJ1-3
cdr3_length: 15
clone_size: NA

cdr3_aa: CASTLTAIADTGELFF
cdr3_nt: TGTGCCAGTACGTTGACGGCTATTGCGGACACCGGGGAGCTGTTTTTT
d_call: NA
v_call: TRBV19
j_call: TRBJ2-2
cdr3_length: 16
clone_size: NA

cdr3_aa: CASSYLWLPAPNEQFF
cdr3_nt: TGTGCCAGCAGTTACTTATGGCTCCCAGCGCCTAATGAGCAGTTCTTC
d_call: NA
v_call: TRBV6-5
j_call: TRBJ2-1
cdr3_length: 16
clone_size: NA

cdr3_aa: CASSSGSLNQPQHF
cdr3_nt: TGTGCCAGCAGTTCAGGCAGCCTGAATCAGCCCCAGCATTTT
d_call: NA
v_call: TRBV6-5
j_call: TRBJ1-5
cdr3_length: 14
clone_size: NA

cdr3_aa: CASSPGFSGPNEKLFF
cdr3_nt: TGTGCCAGCAGCCCCGGTTTTTCCGGGCCTAATGAAAAACTGTTTTTT
d_call: NA
v_call: TRBV7-6
j_call: TRBJ1-4
cdr3_length: 16
clone_size: NA

cdr3_aa: CASSLMGDRGTGTEAFF
cdr3_nt: TGTGCCAGCAGCTTAATGGGAGATCGGGGGACTGGAACTGAAGCTTTCTTT
d_call: NA
v_call: TRBV7-3
j_call: TRBJ1-1
cdr3_length: 17
clone_size: NA

cdr3_aa: CASSLSGLALDRYYGYTF
cdr3_nt: TGTGCCAGCAGCTTGTCAGGGTTAGCTTTAGATCGGTACTATGGCTACACCTTC
d_call: NA
v_call: TRBV5-6
j_call: TRBJ1-2
cdr3_length: 18
clone_size: NA

cdr3_aa: CATSRGGTTRETQYF
cdr3_nt: TGTGCCACCAGCAGGGGAGGGACTACAAGAGAGACCCAGTACTTC
d_call: TRBD2
v_call: TRBV15
j_call: TRBJ2-5
cdr3_length: 15
clone_size: NA

cdr3_aa: CASSPLTGRGNTEAFF
cdr3_nt: TGCGCCAGCTCCCCCCTCACCGGACGGGGGAACACTGAAGCTTTCTTT
d_call: NA
v_call: TRBV5-1
j_call: TRBJ1-1
cdr3_length: 16
clone_size: NA

cdr3_aa: CASRELAGNTIYF
cdr3_nt: TGTGCCAGCAGGGAACTAGCTGGAAACACCATATATTTT
d_call: NA
v_call: TRBV6-1
j_call: TRBJ1-3
cdr3_length: 13
clone_size: NA

cdr3_aa: CASSRTGGGYGYTF
cdr3_nt: TGTGCCAGCAGTCGGACAGGGGGCGGCTATGGCTACACCTTC
d_call: TRBD1
v_call: TRBV6-5
j_call: TRBJ1-2
cdr3_length: 14
clone_size: NA

cdr3_aa: CASSLQGLAEAFF
cdr3_nt: TGTGCCAGCAGCTTACAGGGGCTCGCTGAAGCTTTCTTT
d_call: NA
v_call: TRBV7-3
j_call: TRBJ1-1
cdr3_length: 13
clone_size: few

cdr3_aa: CASSSRGQADYEQYF
cdr3_nt: TGTGCCAGCAGTTCGCGAGGACAGGCCGACTACGAGCAGTACTTC
d_call: TRBD1
v_call: TRBV13
j_call: TRBJ2-7
cdr3_length: 15
clone_size: once

cdr3_aa: CASSLGTQETQYF
cdr3_nt: TGTGCCAGCAGCCTCGGTACCCAAGAGACCCAGTACTTC
d_call: NA
v_call: TRBV5-5
j_call: TRBJ2-5
cdr3_length: 13
clone_size: NA

cdr3_aa: CAWSVRRRPNYGYTF
cdr3_nt: TGTGCCTGGAGTGTCCGACGGAGGCCTAACTATGGCTACACCTTC
d_call: NA
v_call: TRBV30
j_call: TRBJ1-2
cdr3_length: 15
clone_size: few

cdr3_aa: CASSDLVDRREQYF
cdr3_nt: TGCGCCAGCAGTGACCTAGTAGACAGACGAGAGCAGTACTTC
d_call: NA
v_call: TRBV10-2
j_call: TRBJ2-7
cdr3_length: 14
clone_size: NA

cdr3_aa: CASSSSGPYNEQFF
cdr3_nt: TGCGCCAGCAGCTCAAGCGGACCCTACAATGAGCAGTTCTTC
d_call: NA
v_call: TRBV5-1
j_call: TRBJ2-1
cdr3_length: 14
clone_size: NA

cdr3_aa: CASSLQYNEQFF
cdr3_nt: TGTGCCAGCAGCTTACAGTACAATGAGCAGTTCTTC
d_call: NA
v_call: TRBV7-6
j_call: TRBJ2-1
cdr3_length: 12
clone_size: NA

cdr3_aa: CASSPRLAVGTDTQYF
cdr3_nt: TGTGCCAGCAGCCCTAGACTAGCGGTGGGAACAGATACGCAGTATTTT
d_call: TRBD2
v_call: TRBV9
j_call: TRBJ2-3
cdr3_length: 16
clone_size: NA

cdr3_aa: CASSLKVGNTIYF
cdr3_nt: TGTGCCAGCAGCTTGAAAGTTGGAAACACCATATATTTT
d_call: NA
v_call: TRBV5-7
j_call: TRBJ1-3
cdr3_length: 13
clone_size: NA

cdr3_aa: CASSLGGGGGVLETQYF
cdr3_nt: TGCGCCAGCAGCTTGGGCGGCGGCGGGGGGGTGCTGGAGACCCAGTACTTC
d_call: TRBD2
v_call: TRBV5-1
j_call: TRBJ2-5
cdr3_length: 17
clone_size: NA

cdr3_aa: CAKIGGRTNYGYTF
cdr3_nt: TGTGCCAAGATAGGCGGTCGTACTAACTATGGCTACACCTTC
d_call: NA
v_call: TRBV10-3
j_call: TRBJ1-2
cdr3_length: 14
clone_size: NA

cdr3_aa: CASSPRPGQLYQSLHF
cdr3_nt: TGTGCCAGCAGCCCCCGACCGGGACAGTTGTATCAGTCCCTCCACTTT
d_call: TRBD1
v_call: TRBV5-4
j_call: TRBJ1-6
cdr3_length: 16
clone_size: NA

cdr3_aa: CASSSPDRGQYEQYF
cdr3_nt: TGTGCCAGCAGTTCCCCCGACAGGGGTCAGTACGAGCAGTACTTC
d_call: TRBD1
v_call: TRBV6-6
j_call: TRBJ2-7
cdr3_length: 15
clone_size: NA

cdr3_aa: CASSPLNNSPLHF
cdr3_nt: TGTGCCAGCAGCCCTCTCAACAATTCACCCCTCCACTTT
d_call: NA
v_call: TRBV6-6
j_call: TRBJ1-6
cdr3_length: 13
clone_size: NA

cdr3_aa: CASSLAQGRGYF
cdr3_nt: TGTGCCAGCAGCTTAGCCCAAGGGAGAGGATACTTC
d_call: NA
v_call: TRBV7-9
j_call: TRBJ2-7
cdr3_length: 12
clone_size: NA

cdr3_aa: CASSHSEDQPQHF
cdr3_nt: TGTGCCAGCAGCCACTCGGAGGATCAGCCCCAGCATTTT
d_call: NA
v_call: TRBV14
j_call: TRBJ1-5
cdr3_length: 13
clone_size: few

cdr3_aa: CASNPKKVGKGSGNTIYF
cdr3_nt: TGTGCCAGCAATCCTAAAAAGGTGGGAAAGGGTTCTGGAAACACCATATATTTT
d_call: NA
v_call: TRBV27
j_call: TRBJ1-3
cdr3_length: 18
clone_size: once

cdr3_aa: CASSPGVASYNEQFF
cdr3_nt: TGTGCCAGCTCACCCGGGGTCGCCTCCTACAATGAGCAGTTCTTC
d_call: NA
v_call: TRBV18
j_call: TRBJ2-1
cdr3_length: 15
clone_size: NA

cdr3_aa: CASSRASGYNEQFF
cdr3_nt: TGTGCCAGCAGTAGGGCTAGCGGGTACAATGAGCAGTTCTTC
d_call: TRBD2
v_call: TRBV2
j_call: TRBJ2-1
cdr3_length: 14
clone_size: NA

cdr3_aa: CASSPEGQGARETQYF
cdr3_nt: TGTGCCAGTAGTCCCGAGGGACAGGGGGCCCGAGAGACCCAGTACTTC
d_call: TRBD1
v_call: TRBV19
j_call: TRBJ2-5
cdr3_length: 16
clone_size: NA

cdr3_aa: CASSMGAGGPNEAFF
cdr3_nt: TGTGCCAGTAGTATGGGAGCGGGGGGCCCCAATGAAGCTTTCTTT
d_call: NA
v_call: TRBV19
j_call: TRBJ1-1
cdr3_length: 15
clone_size: NA

cdr3_aa: CASKRLQGNYGYTF
cdr3_nt: TGTGCCAGCAAGCGTCTCCAGGGGAACTATGGCTACACCTTC
d_call: NA
v_call: TRBV9
j_call: TRBJ1-2
cdr3_length: 14
clone_size: once

cdr3_aa: CASSLTGTANTGELFF
cdr3_nt: TGCGCCAGCAGCTTGACCGGGACAGCGAACACCGGGGAGCTGTTTTTT
d_call: TRBD1
v_call: TRBV5-1
j_call: TRBJ2-2
cdr3_length: 16
clone_size: NA

cdr3_aa: CASRPPGEGYTF
cdr3_nt: TGTGCCTCTCGGCCCCCTGGCGAGGGCTACACCTTC
d_call: NA
v_call: TRBV28
j_call: TRBJ1-2
cdr3_length: 12
clone_size: NA

cdr3_aa: CASSLAVGRAYEQYF
cdr3_nt: TGTGCCAGCAGCTTAGCGGTGGGCCGTGCCTACGAGCAGTACTTC
d_call: NA
v_call: TRBV11-2
j_call: TRBJ2-7
cdr3_length: 15
clone_size: NA

cdr3_aa: CASTQDRSSGNTIYF
cdr3_nt: TGTGCCAGCACCCAGGACAGATCCTCTGGAAACACCATATATTTT
d_call: NA
v_call: TRBV6-5
j_call: TRBJ1-3
cdr3_length: 15
clone_size: once

cdr3_aa: CASSLAGLDTQYF
cdr3_nt: TGTGCCAGCAGCTTGGCTGGGCTAGATACGCAGTATTTT
d_call: NA
v_call: TRBV5-4
j_call: TRBJ2-3
cdr3_length: 13
clone_size: NA

cdr3_aa: CASSFSGDRGREKLFF
cdr3_nt: TGTGCCAGCAGCTTTAGCGGGGACAGGGGTAGAGAAAAACTGTTTTTT
d_call: TRBD1
v_call: TRBV7-9
j_call: TRBJ1-4
cdr3_length: 16
clone_size: NA

cdr3_aa: CASSYPDSDTQYF
cdr3_nt: TGTGCCAGCAGTTACCCCGACTCAGATACGCAGTATTTT
d_call: NA
v_call: TRBV6-6
j_call: TRBJ2-3
cdr3_length: 13
clone_size: NA

cdr3_aa: CASSQNSVGPQHF
cdr3_nt: TGTGCCAGCAGCCAAAACAGTGTCGGGCCCCAGCATTTT
d_call: NA
v_call: TRBV14
j_call: TRBJ1-5
cdr3_length: 13
clone_size: NA

cdr3_aa: CASSPGLAGNTGELFF
cdr3_nt: TGTGCCAGCAGCCCGGGACTAGCGGGGAACACCGGGGAGCTGTTTTTT
d_call: TRBD2
v_call: TRBV7-6
j_call: TRBJ2-2
cdr3_length: 16
clone_size: NA

cdr3_aa: CASRTGGQGSGNTIYF
cdr3_nt: TGTGCCAGCAGGACAGGGGGCCAAGGCTCTGGAAACACCATATATTTT
d_call: TRBD1
v_call: TRBV7-9
j_call: TRBJ1-3
cdr3_length: 16
clone_size: NA

cdr3_aa: CASSDEGGPSDEQYF
cdr3_nt: TGTGCCAGCAGCGATGAAGGAGGCCCCTCGGACGAGCAGTACTTC
d_call: NA
v_call: TRBV6-5
j_call: TRBJ2-7
cdr3_length: 15
clone_size: NA

cdr3_aa: CASSLGYPGQGYGNTIYF
cdr3_nt: TGTGCCAGCAGCTTGGGGTATCCGGGACAGGGGTACGGAAACACCATATATTTT
d_call: TRBD1
v_call: TRBV5-4
j_call: TRBJ1-3
cdr3_length: 18
clone_size: NA

cdr3_aa: CASSENRGHQPQHF
cdr3_nt: TGTGCCAGCAGTGAGAACAGGGGGCATCAGCCCCAGCATTTT
d_call: TRBD1
v_call: TRBV2
j_call: TRBJ1-5
cdr3_length: 14
clone_size: NA

cdr3_aa: CASSEGIGPNTEAFF
cdr3_nt: TGTGCCAGCAGTGAAGGGATAGGCCCGAACACTGAAGCTTTCTTT
d_call: NA
v_call: TRBV2
j_call: TRBJ1-1
cdr3_length: 15
clone_size: few

cdr3_aa: CASSFGGSGAAGNTIYF
cdr3_nt: TGTGCCAGCAGCTTTGGTGGCAGCGGGGCTGCTGGAAACACCATATATTTT
d_call: NA
v_call: TRBV11-3
j_call: TRBJ1-3
cdr3_length: 17
clone_size: NA

cdr3_aa: CASSDWAVQETQYF
cdr3_nt: TGTGCCAGCAGTGACTGGGCAGTGCAAGAGACCCAGTACTTC
d_call: NA
v_call: TRBV6-1
j_call: TRBJ2-5
cdr3_length: 14
clone_size: NA